Here is one T cell receptor (beta chain) with its context. It has no known antigen specificity. Base qualities are not at hand, and no much larger clone is one base apart. The library was prepared using the immunoSEQ multiplex PCR assay. The multiplex PCR relied on a mix of 60 forward primers for TCR Vbeta segments and 13 reverse primers for TCR Jbeta segments. A multiplex PCR assay on genomic DNA amplified the CDR3 region of rearranged TCR beta genes. Amplified TCR beta libraries were sequenced as 87-base-pair reads on the Illumina HiSeq System. The study's own analysis went as follows. In a later analysis, some 80 million unique TCR beta chains were counted across the 500 to 850 repertoires, and approximately 9.9 million of these chains were shared by at least two donors. Raw reads were error-corrected and collapsed into unique sequences by a nearest-neighbor algorithm in which closely related sequences were merged to remove PCR and sequencing errors. Alignment of CDR3 sequences to IMGT reference sequences was used to assign V, D and J gene segments. Each retained sequence needed at least a six-nucleotide match to both a V gene segment and a J gene segment. Rearrangements were called productive when the CDR3 lacked stop codons and stayed in frame with V and J; all others were non-productive. CDR3 was defined according to IMGT convention as the region running from the second conserved V-encoded cysteine to the conserved J-encoded phenylalanine. The earlier analysis of some 540 of the donors excluded any sequence lacking an unambiguous match to a single V gene segment. In an earlier analysis of a few hundred of the donors, a V segment was called functional when productive rearrangements were above 56.7%, and segregating when the standard deviation between donors exceeded 5%. A statistical classification framework was developed to diagnose cytomegalovirus status using the catalog of TCR beta chain sequences. In a later analysis, TCR nucleotide sequences were compared against IMGT/GENE-DB human TR gene sequences so that V and J genes could be assigned. In a later analysis, CDR3 sequences and most-parsimonious VDJ recombination scenarios were assigned using the TCRdist pipeline. A later analysis defined each TCR beta chain by its CDR3 amino acid sequence plus V-gene family, and excluded reads lacking a unique V-gene family. A later analysis removed 500 to 600 highly shared, low-generation-probability nucleotide sequences to deal with suspected cross-contamination and a sequencing artifact. In a later analysis, a clonal expansion index was calculated for each public chain from normalized within-repertoire ranks of inferred template counts. In a later analysis, generation probabilities were computed using a VDJ recombination model fitted to out-of-frame rearrangements, and the results were checked against IGoR. Hypergeometric tests were used in a later analysis to score TCR-TCR, TCR-HLA and TCR-CMV co-occurrence, with a repertoire-size bias correction applied to the TCR pairs. A later analysis estimated false discovery rates by permuting HLA or CMV assignments 20 times. In a later analysis, co-occurring TCRs were grouped with DBSCAN, and TCRdist sequence similarity was added when clustering was performed within HLA-allele-positive subsets. Co-occurrence clustering excluded repertoires with fewer than 30,000 or more than 120,000 public chains, plus five with anomalous nucleotide sharing. TCRdb provides this immuneACCESS table in a form limited to in-frame rearrangements. Some clones are lacking; in checked studies, under half of them reflect an unresolved V gene, and why the rest are absent is not known. The V and J calls and clone size come from that table; D and trimming were worked out from the DNA. The sample profile shows some 190,000 clones; roughly three quarters of them were found once. Of the sample, roughly 1.5% falls within the top ten clones.

The cohort consisted of hundreds of healthy bone marrow donors. All cohort members were sampled while nominally healthy, although unrecorded immune exposures were likely present. The donor was CMV seronegative and was included in the group of a few hundred seronegative cohort members. A peripheral blood sample was collected from each donor, and TCR beta sequencing was performed on peripheral blood mononuclear cells. The Qiagen DNeasy Blood Extraction Kit was used to extract genomic DNA from the blood cell samples. These data are taken from a study of cytomegalovirus exposure and HLA in healthy donors listed by TCRdb under 2017. In terms of the full investigation: In an earlier analysis of some 550 of the donors, approximately 300 Gb of sequence data and some 120 million unique TCR beta sequences from 180 million or so T cells were reported. Approximately 300 gigabases of sequencing data and 78 million or so unique TCR sequences were included in an early release covering several hundred HLA-typed donors. Of the roughly 410 genotyped donors, approximately 81% were placed in the genetic ancestry cluster associated with self-reported Caucasian donors. The study aimed to test whether cataloging public T cell receptors could reveal signatures of past pathogen exposure. The study used immunosequencing to profile the T cell repertoires of more than 650 subjects and linked those repertoires to cytomegalovirus serostatus. Besides the first cohort of 666 subjects, a separate validation cohort made up of 120 different subjects was used. The study combined high-throughput TCR immunosequencing, statistical association of individual TCRs with disease status, and machine learning to predict cytomegalovirus infection status. A later analysis re-analyzed previously published TCR beta repertoires from roughly 630 donors and added high-resolution HLA genotyping to study TCR occurrence patterns. Rather than using new phenotypic data, the later analysis identified candidate immune exposures from TCR beta sequences and from how often those sequences occurred across donors. To decide whether each TCR beta V gene segment behaved as functional or pseudogenic, an earlier analysis of 587 of the donors relied on high-throughput TCR beta sequencing. Donor age, sex, ethnicity and CMV serostatus were compiled alongside the repertoire data. A later genetic analysis took genome-wide SNP genotypes for about 55% of the roughly 700 donors and used that subset as a discovery cohort. Every repertoire in the discovery cohort had been generated on one and the same sequencing platform. Class I and class II HLA loci were covered by the typing at four-digit resolution. Typing coverage differed by locus: A, B, C, DRB1 and DQB1 were typed in roughly 620-630 donors, DQA1 in 522, DPA1 in 600 to 610, and DPB1 in 472. Roughly five DR-DQ haplotypes were treated as single units for association and clustering because of strong linkage in the cohort. Among roughly 400 genotyped donors of the cohort, an average of about 240,000 unique TCR beta nucleotide sequences was sequenced per donor, of which roughly 18% were non-productive. Here is what the overall study found, with its caveats: The authors suggested that the approach could potentially be generalized to other disease states and immunological phenotypes. A group of highly shared sequence variants was considered likely to be a technical artifact of the sequencing pipeline. Correlated functional status among segregating V segments might reflect linkage disequilibrium, but an unknown experimental factor could not be ruled out. A further reported finding was that TCR beta sequences accurately predicted the HLA-A and HLA-B alleles for most subjects in the first cohort. A later genetic analysis associated a missense DCLRE1C variant with V-gene and J-gene trimming of TCR beta chains, and an independent cohort replicated the association. In a later analysis, HLA-associated TCR beta chains showed more clonal expansion and lower generation probabilities than non-associated chains that were equally common. In both the original and validation cohorts, the classifier was reported to diagnose cytomegalovirus status with high specificity and sensitivity. Three of the identified cytomegalovirus-associated TCR beta chains were confirmed in vitro to be specific for cytomegalovirus antigens. In the study, 150 to 200 TCR beta chains were listed as associated with cytomegalovirus. Because the 87-base-pair reads could not distinguish some IMGT-functional V segments, including TRBV6-2 and TRBV6-3, those segments were excluded. Roughly uniform sequencing depth across donors was assumed in presence/absence analyses, although this assumption may not hold. Because HLA typing was missing for some donors at each locus, association tests included only the typed subset. Most CMV-associated TCR beta chains appeared to be HLA-restricted in a later analysis, and the HLA associations seemed to be driven largely by CMV exposure. The earlier analysis of nearly 600 of the donors excluded roughly 17 rarely observed V segments, including chromosome 9 orphons, because counts were too low. Several of the top co-occurrence clusters appeared to be linked to parvovirus B19, influenza, CMV and Epstein-Barr virus, according to a later analysis. In a later analysis, the rate of TCR association differed among HLA loci, with DRB1 alleles having the most associated TCRs and HLA-C alleles having the fewest. When HLA alleles, especially DR and DQ, strongly co-occurred, attributing TCR associations to individual alleles was difficult. In this cohort, only TCR beta chains were sequenced, and detectable features were limited by the absence of alpha or paired-chain data. Immune exposure information for the cohort was limited to CMV serostatus. While some public TCRs were present in many individuals, most TCR sequences turned up only very rarely across donors. In a later analysis, around 17,000 TCR beta sequences were associated with specific HLA alleles at a false discovery rate of 0.05. Broadly in line with IMGT annotations, most TCR beta V segments showed up in productive rearrangements about 87% or about 30% of the time in an earlier analysis of 450 to 750 of the donors. According to a later genetic analysis, donors in an Asian-associated ancestry cluster had fewer N-insertions in productive TCRs than the approximately 670-donor mean.

V has 3 bases trimmed and J has 3 bases trimmed; junction bases matching no gene number 4. The CDR3 holds 16 amino acids from the cysteine to the phenylalanine. The DNA shown is the 48-base CDR3, in frame from base 1. From the germline V gene, CDR1 is SGHTA and CDR2 is FQGNSA. This clonotype originated in a woman aged 50 to 60 in good health and CMV-seronegative. This sequence uses TRBV7-2 and TRBJ2-3; TRBD2 aligns with 12 central bases. Specimen: PBMCs. The CDR3 loop reads CASSFSLAGGTDTQYF. The nucleotides are TGTGCCAGCAGCTTCTCACTAGCGGGGGGAACAGATACGCAGTATTTT.